This T cell receptor beta chain was found in a study of patients and donors after allogeneic stem cell transplantation. A single record per CDR3 protein comes from TCRdb applying MiXCR to the RT-PCR reads. The sample holds 150,000 to 200,000 distinct CDR3 sequences, approximately 25% seen once. Sequencing input: blood, either unsorted or a sorted T cell fraction (not recorded which). The sequence came from a human donor who was either an allogeneic HSCT recipient or a stem cell or donor lymphocyte infusion donor (not recorded which). It is not recorded whose cells these are; they may come from a transplant donor.

In nucleotides, the CDR3 is TGTGCCTGGAGTGTACTGGACAGAAACTACGAGCAGTACTTC. As protein: CAWSVLDRNYEQYF. The chain employs TRBV30 and TRBJ2-7, with a weak D call TRBD1 (6 bases). CDR1 GTSNPN and CDR2 SVGIG come from the germline V gene (reference sequence). V shed 0 bases and J shed 3 bases, with 12 bases lying between them. This CDR3 is built from 14 residues. The whole variable domain, filled in from reference TRBV30 and TRBJ2-7, reads SQTIHQWPATLVQPVGSPLSLECTVEGTSNPNLYWYRQAAGRGLQLLFYSVGIGQISSEVPQNLSASRPQDRQFILSSKKLLLSDSGFYLCAWSVLDRNYEQYFGPGTRLTVT.